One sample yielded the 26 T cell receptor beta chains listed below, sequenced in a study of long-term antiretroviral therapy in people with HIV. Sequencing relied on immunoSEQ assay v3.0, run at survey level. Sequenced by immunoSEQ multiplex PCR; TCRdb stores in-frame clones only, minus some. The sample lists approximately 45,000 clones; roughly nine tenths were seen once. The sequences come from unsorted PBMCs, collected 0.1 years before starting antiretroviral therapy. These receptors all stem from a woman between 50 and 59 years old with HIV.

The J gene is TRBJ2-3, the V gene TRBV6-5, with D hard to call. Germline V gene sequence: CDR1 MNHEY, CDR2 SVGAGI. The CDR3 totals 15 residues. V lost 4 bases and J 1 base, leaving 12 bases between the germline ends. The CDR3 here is CASSLGYGGTDTQYF. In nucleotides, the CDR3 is TGTGCCAGCAGTTTAGGGTATGGGGGCACAGATACGCAGTATTTT.

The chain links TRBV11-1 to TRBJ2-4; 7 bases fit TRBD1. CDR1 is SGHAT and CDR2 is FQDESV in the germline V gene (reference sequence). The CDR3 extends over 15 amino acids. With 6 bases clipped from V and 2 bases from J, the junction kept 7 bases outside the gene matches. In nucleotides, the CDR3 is TGTGCCAGCAGTTTTAGACAGGGAACCAAAAACATTCAGTACTTC. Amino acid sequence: CASSFRQGTKNIQYF.

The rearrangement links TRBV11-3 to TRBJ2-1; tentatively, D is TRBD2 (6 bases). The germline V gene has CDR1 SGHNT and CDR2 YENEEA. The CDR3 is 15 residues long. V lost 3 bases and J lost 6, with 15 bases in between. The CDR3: CASSFESGTRNEQFF. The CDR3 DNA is TGTGCCAGCAGCTTCGAATCCGGGACTCGCAATGAGCAGTTCTTC.

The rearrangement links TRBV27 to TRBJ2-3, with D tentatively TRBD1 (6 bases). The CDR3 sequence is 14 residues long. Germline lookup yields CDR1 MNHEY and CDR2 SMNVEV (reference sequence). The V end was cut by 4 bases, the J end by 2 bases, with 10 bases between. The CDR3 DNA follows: TGTGCCAGCAGTTGGGACACCTACACAGATACGCAGTATTTT. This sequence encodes CASSWDTYTDTQYF.

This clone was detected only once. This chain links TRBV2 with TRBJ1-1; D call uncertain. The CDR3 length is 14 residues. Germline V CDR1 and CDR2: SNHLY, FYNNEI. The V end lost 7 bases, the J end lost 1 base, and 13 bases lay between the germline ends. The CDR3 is CASIGIFANTEAFF. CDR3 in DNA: TGTGCCAGCATTGGGATCTTCGCGAACACTGAAGCTTTCTTT.

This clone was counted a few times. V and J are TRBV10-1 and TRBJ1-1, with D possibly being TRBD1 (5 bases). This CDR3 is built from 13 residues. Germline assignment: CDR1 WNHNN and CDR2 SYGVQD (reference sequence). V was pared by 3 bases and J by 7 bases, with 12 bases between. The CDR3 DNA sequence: TGCGCCAGCAGTGACTTAGGGGACCGTGAAGCTTTCTTT. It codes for CASSDLGDREAFF.

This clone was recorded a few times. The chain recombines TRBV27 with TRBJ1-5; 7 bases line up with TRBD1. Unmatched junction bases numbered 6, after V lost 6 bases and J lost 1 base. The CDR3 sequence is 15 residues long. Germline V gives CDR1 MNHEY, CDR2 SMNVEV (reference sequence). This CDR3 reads CASSSRQGSNQPQHF. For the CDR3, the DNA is TGTGCCAGCAGCTCACGACAGGGAAGCAATCAGCCCCAGCATTTT.

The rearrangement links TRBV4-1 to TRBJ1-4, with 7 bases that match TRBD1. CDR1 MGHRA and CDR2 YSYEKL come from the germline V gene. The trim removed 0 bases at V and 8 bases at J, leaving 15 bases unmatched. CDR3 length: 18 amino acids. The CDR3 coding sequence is TGCGCCAGCAGCCAAGACCGGGAACGACAGGGTAGCCCCGAAAAACTGTTTTTT. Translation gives CASSQDRERQGSPEKLFF.

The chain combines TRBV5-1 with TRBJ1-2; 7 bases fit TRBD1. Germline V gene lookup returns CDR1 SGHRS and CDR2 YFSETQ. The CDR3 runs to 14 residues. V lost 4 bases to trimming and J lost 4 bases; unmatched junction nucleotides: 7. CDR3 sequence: CASSPQTGSYGYTF. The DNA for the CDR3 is TGCGCCAGCAGCCCCCAGACAGGGAGCTATGGCTACACCTTC.

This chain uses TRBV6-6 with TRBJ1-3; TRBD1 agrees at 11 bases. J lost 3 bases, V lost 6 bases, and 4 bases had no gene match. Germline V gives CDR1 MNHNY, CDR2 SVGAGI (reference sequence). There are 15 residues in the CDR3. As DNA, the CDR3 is TGTGCCAGCAGCAGGACAGGGGGCAATGGAAACACCATATATTTT. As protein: CASSRTGGNGNTIYF.

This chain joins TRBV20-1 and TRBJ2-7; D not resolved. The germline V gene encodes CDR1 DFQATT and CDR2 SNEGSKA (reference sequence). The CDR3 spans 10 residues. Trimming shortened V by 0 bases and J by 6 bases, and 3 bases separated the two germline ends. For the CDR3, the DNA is TGCAGTGCTAGAGAGGGCGAGCAGTACTTC. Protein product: CSAREGEQYF.

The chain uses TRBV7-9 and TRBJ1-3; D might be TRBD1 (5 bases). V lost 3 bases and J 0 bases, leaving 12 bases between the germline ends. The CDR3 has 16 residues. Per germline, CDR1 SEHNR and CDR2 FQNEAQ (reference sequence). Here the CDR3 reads CASSFGAGYSGNTIYF. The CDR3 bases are TGTGCCAGCAGCTTTGGGGCAGGTTACTCTGGAAACACCATATATTTT.

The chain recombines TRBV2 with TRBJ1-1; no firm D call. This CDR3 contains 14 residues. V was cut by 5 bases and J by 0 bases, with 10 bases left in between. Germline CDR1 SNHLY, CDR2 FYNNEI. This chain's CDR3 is CASSNGRVNTEAFF. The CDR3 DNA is TGTGCCAGCAGTAATGGGAGGGTGAACACTGAAGCTTTCTTT.

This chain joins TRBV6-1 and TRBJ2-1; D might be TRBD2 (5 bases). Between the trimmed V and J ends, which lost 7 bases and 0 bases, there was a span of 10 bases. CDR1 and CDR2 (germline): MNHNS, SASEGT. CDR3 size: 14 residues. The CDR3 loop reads CASIEGSSYNEQFF. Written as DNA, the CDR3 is TGTGCCAGCATTGAGGGCAGCTCCTACAATGAGCAGTTCTTC.

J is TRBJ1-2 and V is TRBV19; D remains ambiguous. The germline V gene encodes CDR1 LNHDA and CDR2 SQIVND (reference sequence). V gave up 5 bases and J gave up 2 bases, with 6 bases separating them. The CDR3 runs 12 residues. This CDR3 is CASSLGNYGYTF. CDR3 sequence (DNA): TGTGCCAGTAGTTTGGGGAACTATGGCTACACCTTC.

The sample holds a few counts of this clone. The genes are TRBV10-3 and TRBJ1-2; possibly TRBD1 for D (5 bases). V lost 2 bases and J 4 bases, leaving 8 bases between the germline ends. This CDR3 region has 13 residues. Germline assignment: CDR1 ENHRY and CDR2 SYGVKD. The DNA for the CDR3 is TGTGCCATCAGTGAGGGAAGGGGCTATGGCTACACCTTC. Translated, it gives CAISEGRGYGYTF.

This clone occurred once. This CDR3 reads CASSYGQGNTGELFF. The DNA for the CDR3 is TGTGCCAGCAGTTACGGTCAGGGGAACACCGGGGAGCTGTTTTTT. The V and J genes are TRBV6-5 and TRBJ2-2, with D perhaps matching TRBD1 (5 bases). Per the germline V gene, CDR1 is MNHEY and CDR2 is SVGAGI. The CDR3 length is 15 residues. The V end was cut by 2 bases, the J end by 1 base, with 8 bases between.

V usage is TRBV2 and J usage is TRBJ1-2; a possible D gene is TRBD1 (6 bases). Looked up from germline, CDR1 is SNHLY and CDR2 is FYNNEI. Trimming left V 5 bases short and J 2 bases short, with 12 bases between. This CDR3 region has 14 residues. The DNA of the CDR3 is TGTGCCAGCAGTCGGGACACCCCAAACTATGGCTACACCTTC. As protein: CASSRDTPNYGYTF.

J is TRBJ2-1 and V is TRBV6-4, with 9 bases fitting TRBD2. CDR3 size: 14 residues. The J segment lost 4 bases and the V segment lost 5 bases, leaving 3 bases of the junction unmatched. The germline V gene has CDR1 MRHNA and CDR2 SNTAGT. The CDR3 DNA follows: TGTGCCAGCAGTAGAGCGGGGGGATACAATGAGCAGTTCTTC. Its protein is CASSRAGGYNEQFF.

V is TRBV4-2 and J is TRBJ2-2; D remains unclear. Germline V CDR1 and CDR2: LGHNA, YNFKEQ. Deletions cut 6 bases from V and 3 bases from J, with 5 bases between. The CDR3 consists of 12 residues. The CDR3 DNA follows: TGTGCCAGCAGGTCTGACACCGGGGAGCTGTTTTTT. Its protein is CASRSDTGELFF.

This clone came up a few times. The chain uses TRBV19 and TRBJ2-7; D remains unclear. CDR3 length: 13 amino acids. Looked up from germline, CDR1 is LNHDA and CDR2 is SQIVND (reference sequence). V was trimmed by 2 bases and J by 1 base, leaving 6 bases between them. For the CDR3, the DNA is TGTGCCAGTAGTATACCCGGGTCCTACGAGCAGTACTTC. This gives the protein CASSIPGSYEQYF.

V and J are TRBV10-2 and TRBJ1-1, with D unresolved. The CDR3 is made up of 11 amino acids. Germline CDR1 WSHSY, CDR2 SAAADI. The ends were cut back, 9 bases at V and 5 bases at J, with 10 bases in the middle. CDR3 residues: CASEEGTEAFF. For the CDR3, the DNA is TGCGCCAGTGAAGAAGGGACTGAAGCTTTCTTT.

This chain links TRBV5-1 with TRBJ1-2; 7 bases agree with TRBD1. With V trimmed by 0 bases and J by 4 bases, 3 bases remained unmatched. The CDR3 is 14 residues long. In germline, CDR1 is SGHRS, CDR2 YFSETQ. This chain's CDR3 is CASSLGQGAYGYTF. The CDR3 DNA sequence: TGCGCCAGCAGCTTGGGACAGGGTGCCTATGGCTACACCTTC.

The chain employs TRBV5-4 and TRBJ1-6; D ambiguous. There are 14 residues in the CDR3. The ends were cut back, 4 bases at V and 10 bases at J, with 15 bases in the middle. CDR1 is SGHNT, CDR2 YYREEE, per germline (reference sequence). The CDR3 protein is CASSPVGQDSPLHF. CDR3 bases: TGTGCCAGCAGCCCAGTCGGGCAAGACTCACCCCTCCACTTT.

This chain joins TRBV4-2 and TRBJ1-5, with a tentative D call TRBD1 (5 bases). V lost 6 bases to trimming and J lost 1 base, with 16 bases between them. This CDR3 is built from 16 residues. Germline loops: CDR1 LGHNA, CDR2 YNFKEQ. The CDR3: CASSLLPDISNQPQHF. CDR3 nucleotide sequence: TGTGCCAGCAGTCTCCTGCCGGACATAAGCAATCAGCCCCAGCATTTT.

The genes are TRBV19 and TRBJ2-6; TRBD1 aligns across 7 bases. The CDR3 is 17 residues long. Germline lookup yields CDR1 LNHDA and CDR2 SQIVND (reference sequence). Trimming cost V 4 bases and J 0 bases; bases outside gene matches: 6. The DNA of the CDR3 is TGTGCCAGTAGTAGACAGGGCCCCCACTCTGGGGCCAACGTCCTGACTTTC. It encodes CASSRQGPHSGANVLTF.